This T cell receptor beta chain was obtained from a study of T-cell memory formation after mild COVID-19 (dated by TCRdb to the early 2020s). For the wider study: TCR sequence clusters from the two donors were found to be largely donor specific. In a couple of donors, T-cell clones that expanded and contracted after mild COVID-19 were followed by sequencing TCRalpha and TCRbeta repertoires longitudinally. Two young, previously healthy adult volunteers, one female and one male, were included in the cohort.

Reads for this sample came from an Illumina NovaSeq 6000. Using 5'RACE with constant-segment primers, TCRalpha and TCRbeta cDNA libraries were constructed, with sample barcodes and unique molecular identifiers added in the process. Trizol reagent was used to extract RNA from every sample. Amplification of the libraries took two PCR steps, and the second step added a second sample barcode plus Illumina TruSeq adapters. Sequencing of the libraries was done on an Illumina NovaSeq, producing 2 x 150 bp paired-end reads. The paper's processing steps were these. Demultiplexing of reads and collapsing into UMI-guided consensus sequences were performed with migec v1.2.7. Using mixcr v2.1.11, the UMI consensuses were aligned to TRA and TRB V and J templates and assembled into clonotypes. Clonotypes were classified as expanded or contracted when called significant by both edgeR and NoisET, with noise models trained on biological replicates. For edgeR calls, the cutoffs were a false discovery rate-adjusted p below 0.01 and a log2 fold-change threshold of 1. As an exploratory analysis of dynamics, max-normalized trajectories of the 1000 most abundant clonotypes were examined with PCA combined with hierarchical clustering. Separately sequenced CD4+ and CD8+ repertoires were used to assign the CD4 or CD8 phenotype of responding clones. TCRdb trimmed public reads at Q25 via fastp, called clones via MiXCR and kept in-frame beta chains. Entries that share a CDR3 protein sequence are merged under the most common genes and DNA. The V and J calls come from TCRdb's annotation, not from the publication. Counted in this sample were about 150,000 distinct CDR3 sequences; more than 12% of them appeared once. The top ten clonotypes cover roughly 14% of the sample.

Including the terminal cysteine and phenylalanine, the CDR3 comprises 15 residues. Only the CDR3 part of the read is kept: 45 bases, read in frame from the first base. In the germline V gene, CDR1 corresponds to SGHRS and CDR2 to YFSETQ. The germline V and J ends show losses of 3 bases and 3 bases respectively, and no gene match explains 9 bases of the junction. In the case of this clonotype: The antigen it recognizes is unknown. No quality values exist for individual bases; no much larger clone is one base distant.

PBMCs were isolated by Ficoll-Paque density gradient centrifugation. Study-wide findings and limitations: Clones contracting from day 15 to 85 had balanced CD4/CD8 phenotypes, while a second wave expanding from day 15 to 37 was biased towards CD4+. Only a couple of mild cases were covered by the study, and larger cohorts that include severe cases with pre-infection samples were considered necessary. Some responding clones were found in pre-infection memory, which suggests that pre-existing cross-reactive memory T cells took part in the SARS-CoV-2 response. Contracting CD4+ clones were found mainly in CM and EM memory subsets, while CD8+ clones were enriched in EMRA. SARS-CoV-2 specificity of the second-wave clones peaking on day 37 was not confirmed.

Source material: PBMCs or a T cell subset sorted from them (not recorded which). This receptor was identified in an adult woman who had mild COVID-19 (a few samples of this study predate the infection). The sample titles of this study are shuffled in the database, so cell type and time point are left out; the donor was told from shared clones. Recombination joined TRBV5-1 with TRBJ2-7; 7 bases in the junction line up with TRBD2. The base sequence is TGCGCCAGCAGCTCCGGGGGGTCAAGCATCTACGAGCAGTACTTC. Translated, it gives CASSSGGSSIYEQYF. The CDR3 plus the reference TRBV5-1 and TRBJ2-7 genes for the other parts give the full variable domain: KAGVTQTPRYLIKTRGQQVTLSCSPISGHRSVSWYQQTPGQGLQFLFEYFSETQRNKGNFPGRFSGRQFSNSRSEMNVSTLELGDSALYLCASSSGGSSIYEQYFGPGTRLTVT.